This TCR beta chain came from a study of CXCR3-negative and CXCR3-positive naive CD8 T cells (dated by TCRdb to about 2019). Broadly, across the study: About 150 million TRB reads were obtained in total, roughly 1.5 +/- 0.3 million reads per library. TRBV-TRBJ cluster analysis included naive subsets from about 5 donors and memory cells from 3 donors. The diversity and physicochemical repertoire analyses included 11 donors pooled from two independent experiments. Overall study results and their limits: Within the same donor, TRBV-TRBJ usage looked similar between naive CXCR3-negative and CXCR3-positive cells, but memory cells had distinct patterns. Compared with CXCR3-negative naive cells, CXCR3-positive naive cells had TRB CDR3s with higher hydrophobicity (lower Kidera factor 4), lower energy, and higher strength and volume indices. Because CXCR3 expression was partially decreased after cryopreservation, freshly isolated PBMCs were used for most assays. Both naive subsets had comparably high repertoire diversity, while memory CD8+ T cells had much lower repertoire diversity. Because surface CD5, which is linked to self-reactivity in mice, was comparable between the naive subsets, TCR interaction strength was also inferred from TRB CDR3 physicochemical properties.

Looking up the germline V gene yields CDR1 SQVTM and CDR2 ANQGSEA. From its cysteine to its phenylalanine, the CDR3 spans 17 amino acids. The protein alone is recorded here. Each CD8+ T cell subset was flow-sorted in triplicate, with 300,000 cells per subset placed directly into RLT lysis buffer. To keep memory contaminants out, a stringent definition of naive CD8+ T cells was applied: CD45RO-CCR7+CD27+CD95-. Using standard density gradient centrifugation, peripheral blood mononuclear cells were isolated from buffy coats. A FACSAria III was used to flow-sort naive CD8+ T cells into CXCR3-negative and CXCR3-positive populations. Total RNA was extracted from sorted cells using an RNeasy Mini Kit. Sequenced on a NextSeq 550. The Human TCR Profiling Kit (MiLaboratory) was used to make UMI-labeled 5' RACE TRB cDNA libraries. cDNA synthesis used the entire amount of extracted RNA, and PCR amplification then used the entire amount of cDNA produced. The libraries were made side by side, with each library going through the same number of PCR cycles. In the original analysis: With a minimum of two reads required per UMI, MIGEC and MiXCR pulled out about 57,000 +/- 9,900 unique UMI-labeled TRB cDNA molecules from each library. Each library averaged roughly 36,000 +/- 9,600 functional in-frame TRB CDR3 nucleotide clonotypes without stop codons. After downsampling to 5000 UMI-labeled TRB molecules per sample, diversity metrics, including normalized Shannon-Wiener and Chao1, were computed in VDJtools. For the central five CDR3 residues, VDJtools calculated physicochemical properties weighted by clonotype size, namely interaction energy, strength, volume and Kidera factor 4. One entry per CDR3 protein sequence results from the TCRdb reprocessing of the reads, with DNA left out. None of the V and J calls come from the authors' own analysis; TCRdb made them. For this sample, the table gives 55,000 to 75,000 distinct CDR3 sequences. Just over 0.7% of the sample is in the top ten clones.

A word on this clonotype: The antigen it binds to is not known.

Recombination linked TRBV29-1 to TRBJ2-7; the D call of TRBD1 rests on TCRdb alone, since no DNA is present to check it. Sequences were obtained from naive CXCR3+ CD8+ T cells from blood. The label giving this sample's cell subset or site can be read as: CD45RO-CCR7+CD27+CD95- naive CD8+ T cells expressing CXCR3 (TNR3+). The clonotype originates from a human donor in good health. Some clones in this sample may be carry-over from other donors' samples. The CDR3: CSVEGKTPQGPHYEQYF.